This T cell receptor beta chain was sequenced during a study of blood T cell repertoires in COVID-19 (dated by TCRdb to between 2020 and 2021). For the wider study: The collaborator samples originated in the United States, Italy and Spain and spanned the acute and convalescent phases of COVID-19. The prospective study material was composed of cDNA or gDNA derived from T cells, B-cell-depleted T cells, or PBMCs. Subjects who had been exposed to COVID-19, were actively infected with it, or had recovered from it provided the deeply sampled blood TCRbeta repertoires that made up the dataset. A freely available public database, intended as a resource for researchers studying the immune response to SARS-CoV-2, is where the repertoires were released. The samples were drawn from two sources: the first 160 participants of the ongoing ImmuneRACE study, and 950 to 1,500 subjects contributed by 6 global collaborators. Sample metadata almost always included a de-identified subject ID, COVID-19 status, age in years and sex. Where HLA class I and class II types were available, the types were taken from metadata supplied by the sample provider, not from assay-based typing. The research as a whole found: The quantity of clinical and demographic metadata differed by source and by participant and was supplied without curation.

TCRbeta CDR3 regions were amplified from genomic DNA by means of the immunoSEQ Assay, a bias-controlled multiplex PCR. For the original study's pipeline: Nucleated cell counts per sample were estimated from amplification of reference gene primers within the assay. To quantify the absolute abundance of each unique TCRbeta CDR3 rearrangement, sequence reads were collapsed and filtered. For each sample, productive Simpson clonality was calculated by taking the square root of Simpson's diversity index across productive rearrangements. Drawn from immuneACCESS, this table holds only the in-frame rearrangements with V and J called that TCRdb kept. Clones are partly lost; checked studies trace under half to an unresolved V gene and leave the rest unexplained. The V and J calls and clone size were taken over from that table, and D and trimming were inferred from the DNA. In all, the sample holds some 100,000 clones, and about 79% of those were seen once. 6.5% to 10% of the sample goes to the ten largest clones.

Concerning this clone itself: Its binding antigen is unknown. No base qualities exist here, and no much larger clone lies one base off it.

Whole blood was collected in K2EDTA tubes by collaborating institutions according to the institutions' own protocols. For TCRbeta analysis, collaborators shipped samples in one of three forms: frozen whole blood, isolated PBMCs, or DNA extracted from either of those sample types. According to the germline V gene, CDR1 reads KGHSH and CDR2 reads LQKENI. Taken from cysteine to phenylalanine, the CDR3 has 13 residues. Only the CDR3 part of the read is kept: 39 bases, read in frame from the first base. V is cut by 4 bases and J by 2 bases, and the space between the germline ends is 8 bases. The sequence is built from TRBV18 and TRBJ1-2; a tentative D match to TRBD1 spans 5 bases. The receptor was isolated from a woman over 75 with active or convalescent COVID-19. Source material: peripheral blood. The encoded CDR3 is CASSRDSNYGYTF. Read as DNA, the sequence is TGTGCCAGCTCACGGGACTCCAACTATGGCTACACCTTC.